This T cell receptor (beta chain) was retrieved from a study of blood T cell repertoires in COVID-19 (TCRdb year 2020). Regarding the study in general: Collaborator samples came from the United States, Italy and Spain and covered acute and convalescent phases of COVID-19. Where available, HLA class I and class II types were obtained from metadata supplied by the sample provider rather than from assay-based typing. The dataset comprised deeply sampled blood TCRbeta repertoires from subjects exposed to, actively infected with, or recovered from COVID-19. A freely available public database, intended as a resource for researchers studying the immune response to SARS-CoV-2, is where the repertoires were released. Nearly every sample came with metadata listing a de-identified subject ID, COVID-19 status, age in years and sex. The samples were drawn from two sources: the first 160 participants of the ongoing ImmuneRACE study, and 1,000 to 1,500 subjects contributed by 6 global collaborators. The prospective study material was composed of cDNA or gDNA derived from T cells, B-cell-depleted T cells, or PBMCs. Points the paper makes about the study in general: Clinical and demographic metadata were provided uncurated, with the amount varying by source and participant.

The collaborating institutions used their own protocols to collect whole blood in K2EDTA tubes. For TCRbeta analysis, collaborators shipped samples as frozen whole blood, isolated PBMCs, or DNA extracted from either of those sample types. TCRbeta CDR3 regions were amplified from genomic DNA by means of the immunoSEQ Assay, a bias-controlled multiplex PCR. As for the authors' bioinformatics: The number of nucleated cells in each sample was estimated from the amplification of reference gene primers within the assay. To quantify the absolute abundance of each unique TCRbeta CDR3 rearrangement, sequence reads were collapsed and filtered. For each sample, productive Simpson clonality was calculated as the square root of Simpson's diversity index across productive rearrangements. TCRdb retrieved this table from immuneACCESS and kept in-frame rearrangements only. Not all clones are present; in checked studies, unresolved V genes account for under half, and no reason is known for the remainder. V, J and clone size are taken as reported in that table, and D and trimming were inferred from the DNA itself. For this sample there are a few hundred thousand clones; more than 75% appear just once. Together, the top ten hold 10% to 15% of the sample.

In regard to this clone: Its cognate antigen has yet to be identified. No much larger clonotype is one base removed from it; base qualities were not supplied.

The germline V gene (reference sequence) supplies CDR1 LNHDA and CDR2 SQIVND. Compared with germline, V lacks 8 bases and J lacks 1 base; bases without a gene match: 7. The CDR3 holds 15 amino acids from the cysteine to the phenylalanine. The DNA shown is the 45-base CDR3, in frame from base 1. The rearranged segments are TRBV19 and TRBJ1-5, with TRBD1 matching 8 junction bases. The sequence derives from a human donor in a cohort sampled during active COVID-19. The sample consisted of peripheral blood. The CDR3 is CASRVTGASNQPQHF. The nucleotide sequence is TGTGCCAGTCGAGTGACAGGGGCCAGCAATCAGCCCCAGCATTTT. When the CDR3 is completed using the reference TRBV19 and TRBJ1-5 genes on either side, the full variable domain is DGGITQSPKYLFRKEGQNVTLSCEQNLNHDAMYWYRQDPGQGLRLIYYSQIVNDFQKGDIAEGYSVSREKKESFPLTVTSAQKNPTAFYLCASRVTGASNQPQHFGDGTRLSIL.